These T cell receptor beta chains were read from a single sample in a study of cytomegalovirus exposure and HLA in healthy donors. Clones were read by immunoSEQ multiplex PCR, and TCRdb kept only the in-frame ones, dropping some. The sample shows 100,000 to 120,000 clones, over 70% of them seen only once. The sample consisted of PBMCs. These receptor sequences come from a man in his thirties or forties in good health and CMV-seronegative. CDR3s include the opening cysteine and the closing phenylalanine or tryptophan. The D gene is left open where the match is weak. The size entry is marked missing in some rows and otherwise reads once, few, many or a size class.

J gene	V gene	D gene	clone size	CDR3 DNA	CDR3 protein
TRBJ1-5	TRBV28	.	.	TGTGCCAGCAGTTCTAGTGGATTTACACAGCCCCAGCATTTT	CASSSSGFTQPQHF
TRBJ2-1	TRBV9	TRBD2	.	TGTGCCAGCAGATTTGGGACTAGCGGGAGTTGGGATGAGCAGTTCTTC	CASRFGTSGSWDEQFF
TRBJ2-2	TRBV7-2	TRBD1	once	TGTGCCAGCAGCTTAGCAAACAGGGGTTCCGGGGAGCTGTTTTTT	CASSLANRGSGELFF
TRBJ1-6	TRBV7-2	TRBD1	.	TGTGCCAGCAGCTTAGACAGGGGTGGGTCACCCCTCCACTTT	CASSLDRGGSPLHF
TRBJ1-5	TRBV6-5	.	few	TGTGCCAGCAGTTACTCGAGTTCGGAGGGAAGGCATTTT	CASSYSSSEGRHF
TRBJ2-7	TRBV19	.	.	TGTGCCAGTAGTCTGACAGCTTCCTACGAGCAGTACTTC	CASSLTASYEQYF
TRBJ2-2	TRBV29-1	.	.	TGCAGCGTTACAGGGTTATCAGGGGAGCTGTTTTTT	CSVTGLSGELFF
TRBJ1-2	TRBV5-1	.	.	TGCGCCAGCAGCTTGGATGATCCGGGAGTCGGCTATGGCTACACCTTC	CASSLDDPGVGYGYTF
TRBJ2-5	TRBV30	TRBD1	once	TGTGCCTGGAGTGTCGACAGGGTGCGGGAGACCCAGTACTTC	CAWSVDRVRETQYF
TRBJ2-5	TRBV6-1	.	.	TGTGCCAGCAGTGCCCTGACAGCGCGTGAGGCGGCCCAGTACTTC	CASSALTAREAAQYF
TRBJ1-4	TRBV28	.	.	TGTGCCATGGGAGGCGGGGGAAAACTGTTTTTT	CAMGGGGKLFF
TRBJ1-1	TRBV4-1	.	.	TGCGCCAGCAGCCCGGGAGCAGGTTCTATGAACACTGAAGCTTTCTTT	CASSPGAGSMNTEAFF
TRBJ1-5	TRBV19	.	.	TGTGCCAGTAGTTGGACAGCTAATCAGCCCCAGCATTTT	CASSWTANQPQHF
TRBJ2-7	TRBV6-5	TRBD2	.	TGTGCCAGCAGTTACTCAGGGACTAGCTCCTACGAGCAGTACTTC	CASSYSGTSSYEQYF
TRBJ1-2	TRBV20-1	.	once	TGCAGTGCTATGACAGGCTATGGCTACACCTTC	CSAMTGYGYTF
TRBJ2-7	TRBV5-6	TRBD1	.	TGTGCCAGCAGCGATCCCGGGACAGGGCTCTACGAGCAGTACTTC	CASSDPGTGLYEQYF
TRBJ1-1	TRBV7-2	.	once	TGTGCCAGCAGCTGGGGAGGCTCAGGGCAAGCTTTCTTT	CASSWGGSGQAFF
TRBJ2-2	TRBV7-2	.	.	TGTGCCAGCAGCTTAAATGTGGACAGCGCGAACACCGGGGAGCTGTTTTTT	CASSLNVDSANTGELFF
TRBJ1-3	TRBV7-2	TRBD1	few	TGTGCCAGCAGCCAGCAGGGGGACTCTGGAAACACCATATATTTT	CASSQQGDSGNTIYF
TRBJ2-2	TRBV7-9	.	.	TGTGCCAGCAGCGGGGGGGCTAGCGGCTTCACCGGGGAGCTGTTTTTT	CASSGGASGFTGELFF
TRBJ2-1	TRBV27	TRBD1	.	TGTGCCAGCCTTCGACAGGGGCGGTACAATGAGCAGTTCTTC	CASLRQGRYNEQFF
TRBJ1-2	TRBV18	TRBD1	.	TGTGCCAGCTCACCCGGTTGGACAGGGGAAGGCTACACCTTC	CASSPGWTGEGYTF
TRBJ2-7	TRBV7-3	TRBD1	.	TGTGCCAGCAGCCGGGGACAGGGTGAGGAGCAGTACTTC	CASSRGQGEEQYF
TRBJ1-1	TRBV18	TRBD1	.	TGTGCCAGCTCACCAAGGACAGGTACTCAATCTGAAGCTTTCTTT	CASSPRTGTQSEAFF
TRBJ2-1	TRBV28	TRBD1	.	TGTGCCAGCAGTCCGGTCAGGGGGCTAGAGGACAATGAGCAGTTCTTC	CASSPVRGLEDNEQFF
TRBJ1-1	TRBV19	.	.	TGTGCCAGTGCAACCACAGGCGACACTGAAGCTTTCTTT	CASATTGDTEAFF
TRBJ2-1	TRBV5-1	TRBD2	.	TGCGCCAGCAGCTTGGAATTAGCGGGAGGGGTAAATGAGCAGTTCTTC	CASSLELAGGVNEQFF
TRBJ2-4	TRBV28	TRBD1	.	TGTGCCAGCAGTCTGGGACAGATGGGGAACATTCAGTACTTC	CASSLGQMGNIQYF
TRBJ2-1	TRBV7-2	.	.	TGTGCCAGCAGAGCTCAGGGGTCTGGCTCCTACAATGAGCAGTTCTTC	CASRAQGSGSYNEQFF
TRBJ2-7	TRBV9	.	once	TGTGCCAGCAGCCCAGGGGTAGCGGGCTACGAGCAGTACTTC	CASSPGVAGYEQYF
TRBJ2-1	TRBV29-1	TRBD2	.	TGCAGCGTTGAGGAACTAGCGGGAAGATACAATGAGCAGTTCTTC	CSVEELAGRYNEQFF
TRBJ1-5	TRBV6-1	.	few	TGTGCCAGCAGTGTCGTCAGGGAATCCAATCAGCCCCAGCATTTT	CASSVVRESNQPQHF
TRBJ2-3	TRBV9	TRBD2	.	TGTGCCAGCAGCGTAGTTAGCGGGGGGCCATGGTATTTT	CASSVVSGGPWYF
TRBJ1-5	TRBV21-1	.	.	TGTGCCAGCATCGCCAATGGGACAGGGGAGGGCAATCAGCCCCAGCATTTT	CASIANGTGEGNQPQHF
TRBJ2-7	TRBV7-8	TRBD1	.	TGTGCCAGCAGCTTAGAAAGGGGGCAGAGCTACGAGCAGTACTTC	CASSLERGQSYEQYF
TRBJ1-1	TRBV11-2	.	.	TGTGCCAGCAGCCCACCTACAGGGAGGGCCACTGAAGCTTTCTTT	CASSPPTGRATEAFF
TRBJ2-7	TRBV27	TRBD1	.	TGTGCCAGCACCAACCTGGGACAGGGAGACGAGCAGTACTTC	CASTNLGQGDEQYF
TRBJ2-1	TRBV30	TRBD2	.	TGTGCCTGGACTAAGCGGGGGGGCGGGAATGAGCAGTTCTTC	CAWTKRGGGNEQFF
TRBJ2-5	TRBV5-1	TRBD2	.	TGCGCCAGCACCCGACGCGGGAGTATGGGAGAGACCCAGTACTTC	CASTRRGSMGETQYF
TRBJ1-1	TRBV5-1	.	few	TGCGCCAGCAGCCAAACCTCAGGGTCCACTGAAGCTTTCTTT	CASSQTSGSTEAFF
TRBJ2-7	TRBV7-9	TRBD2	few	TGTGCCAGCAGCCCTTACAGCGGGGTGAGCTCCTACGAGCAGTACTTC	CASSPYSGVSSYEQYF
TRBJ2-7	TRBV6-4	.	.	TGTGCCAGCAGCAGCCCCCGCGGGAAGTCCGACTACGAGCAGTACTTC	CASSSPRGKSDYEQYF
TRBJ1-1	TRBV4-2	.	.	TGTGCCAGCAGCCGAGAATTCCGAGGTTTCTCGGGCACTGAAGCTTTCTTT	CASSREFRGFSGTEAFF
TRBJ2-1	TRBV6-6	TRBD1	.	TGTGCCAGCAGTGGACAGGGCAATGAGCAGTTCTTC	CASSGQGNEQFF
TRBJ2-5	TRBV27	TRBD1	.	TGTGCCAGCAGTCCCAGGGGGCCGGAAGAGACCCAGTACTTC	CASSPRGPEETQYF
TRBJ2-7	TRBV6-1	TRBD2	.	TGTGCCAGCACCCCGGGGGGGAGCTCCTACGAGCAGTACTTC	CASTPGGSSYEQYF
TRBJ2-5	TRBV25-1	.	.	TGTGCCAGCAGTGTGGGACTCCAAGAGGCCCAGTACTTC	CASSVGLQEAQYF
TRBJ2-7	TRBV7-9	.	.	TGTGCCAGCAGCTTACAGGCAGGGGCGCGGAAAGAGCAGTACTTC	CASSLQAGARKEQYF
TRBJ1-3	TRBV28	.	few	TGTGCCAGCAGTTCGGCGGTATCAGGAAACACCATATATTTT	CASSSAVSGNTIYF
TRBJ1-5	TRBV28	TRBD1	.	TGTGCCAGCAGCCCTACGACAGGGATCGGCAATCAGCCCCAGCATTTT	CASSPTTGIGNQPQHF
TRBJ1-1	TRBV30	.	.	TGTGCCTGGAGTGTAGCCCAAGGAGAGACTCAAGCTTTCTTT	CAWSVAQGETQAFF
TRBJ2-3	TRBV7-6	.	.	TGTGCCAGCAGCTTAGAGCCCAGGGGACCAGATACGCAGTATTTT	CASSLEPRGPDTQYF
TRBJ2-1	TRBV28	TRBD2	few	TGTGCCAGCAGTGTATATCTAGCGGGAATGAACAATGAGCAGTTCTTC	CASSVYLAGMNNEQFF
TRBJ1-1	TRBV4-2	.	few	TGTGCCAGCAGCATAGAAGGACAGTCGACTGAAGCTTTCTTT	CASSIEGQSTEAFF
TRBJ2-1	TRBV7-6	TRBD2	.	TGTGCCAGCAGCTTAGGGCCTCTAGCGGGTTACAATGAGCAGTTCTTC	CASSLGPLAGYNEQFF
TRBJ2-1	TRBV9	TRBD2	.	TGTGCCAGCAGCGTGATTGAGACTAGCGGGGACAATGAGCAGTTCTTC	CASSVIETSGDNEQFF
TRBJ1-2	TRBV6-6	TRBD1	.	TGTGCCAGCAGTTACGCGGGACAGGGGGACTATGGCTACACCTTC	CASSYAGQGDYGYTF
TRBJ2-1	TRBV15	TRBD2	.	TGTGCCACCAGTCCGCGCGAAGCGGGAGTCTTCAATGAGCAGTTCTTC	CATSPREAGVFNEQFF
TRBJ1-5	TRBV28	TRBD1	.	TGTGCCAGCACCAGGACAGGTGGGGTTCGTAGCAATCAGCCCCAGCATTTT	CASTRTGGVRSNQPQHF